This T cell receptor beta chain was recovered during a study of T cell repertoires in cytomegalovirus infection. One entry per CDR3 protein results from TCRdb running MiXCR on the reads. The table shows approximately 1,000,000 distinct CDR3 sequences, with 31% occurring only once. A note on this clonotype: Its antigen is not identified.

Broader study findings: HLA-C-restricted CMV clonotypes gave the most frequent clonotype in two of eight donors.

V lost 3 bases to trimming and J lost 8 bases; unmatched junction nucleotides: 7. Germline values: CDR1 SGHAT, CDR2 FQNNGV. The CDR3 length is 15 residues. Specimen: cultured CD8+ T cells from PBMCs, collected from culture after CMV antigen stimulation. The sequence was collected from a human donor in good health (CMV status not recorded). Some clones in this sample may be carry-over from other donors' samples. J is TRBJ2-1 and V is TRBV11-2, with 10 bases fitting TRBD2. CDR3 coding DNA: TGTGCCAGCAGCTTGGGGACTAGCGCGATGTATGAGCAGTTCTTC. This translates into CASSLGTSAMYEQFF.